In this sample, the clone carrying this TCR beta chain turned up once. In the study's own analysis: Cell counts per sample came from amplifying reference gene primers. Assay used: immunoSEQ multiplex PCR; TCRdb lists only in-frame clones, some missing. For V, J and clone size, that table is used; D and trimming come from the DNA. Among approximately 670,000 clones listed, about nine tenths were seen once. The data are from a study of blood T cell repertoires in COVID-19. Germline V gives CDR1 SGHKS, CDR2 YYEKEE (reference sequence). This CDR3 has 17 residues. V shed 4 bases and J shed 4 bases, with 21 bases lying between them.

The V gene is TRBV5-5, the J gene TRBJ1-3; possible D gene TRBD1, 6 bases. This TCR derives from a woman aged 18-30 years with acute or convalescent COVID-19. Sequencing used peripheral blood. The CDR3 is CASSAQDRSRFGNTIYF. The DNA for the CDR3 is TGTGCCAGCAGCGCCCAAGACAGGTCCCGGTTCGGAAACACCATATATTTT. Full variable domain (outside the CDR3, taken from reference TRBV5-5 and TRBJ1-3): DAGVTQSPTHLIKTRGQQVTLRCSPISGHKSVSWYQQVLGQGPQFIFQYYEKEERGRGNFPDRFSARQFPNYSSELNVNALLLGDSALYLCASSAQDRSRFGNTIYFGEGSWLTVV.